The 24 T cell receptor beta chains listed next were all sequenced from one sample in a study of control samples from healthy donors and cancer patients. The assay was immunoSEQ multiplex PCR, and TCRdb's table has in-frame clones only and misses some. This sample has some 120,000 clones, with over 90% found just once. Input material: blood. The receptor source for this set is a man aged 25 to 45 in good health.

This sequence joins TRBV7-9 and TRBJ1-5; 8 nucleotides line up with TRBD1. The CDR3 sequence is 16 residues long. Germline V gene sequence: CDR1 SEHNR, CDR2 FQNEAQ (reference sequence). J was trimmed by 2 bases and V by 3 bases; bases with no gene match: 6. Here the CDR3 reads CASSLWTGLGNQPQHF. For the CDR3, the DNA is TGTGCCAGCAGCTTGTGGACAGGGCTTGGCAATCAGCCCCAGCATTTT.

The V call is TRBV6-2 or TRBV6-3, the J call TRBJ1-5; D is ambiguous. The CDR3 length is 14 residues. V dropped 3 bases and J dropped 8 bases, with 14 bases sitting between them. Germline V gene data show CDR1 as MNHEY and CDR2 as SVGEGT. The CDR3 DNA sequence: TGTGCCAGCAGTTATAGAGGACCCGGGAAGCCCCAGCATTTT. Amino acids: CASSYRGPGKPQHF.

This chain uses TRBV28 with TRBJ2-1; tentatively, D is TRBD2 (6 bases). V lost 8 bases and J lost 2, with 13 bases in between. This CDR3 comprises 14 residues. The germline V gene has CDR1 MDHEN and CDR2 SYDVKM. This CDR3 reads CASEEGKPYNEQFF. CDR3 DNA: TGTGCCAGCGAGGAGGGCAAGCCCTACAATGAGCAGTTCTTC.

This clone was recorded only once. The J gene is TRBJ1-1, the V gene TRBV7-2; 7 nucleotides match TRBD1. The germline V gene has CDR1 SGHTA and CDR2 FQGNSA. With V trimmed by 11 bases and J by 4 bases, 10 bases remained unmatched. This CDR3 has 13 residues. The CDR3 sequence is CAVQGGGGTEAFF. The CDR3 region has the DNA TGTGCCGTCCAGGGGGGCGGGGGCACTGAAGCTTTCTTT.

This rearrangement joins TRBV3-1 (or the pseudogene TRBV3-2) to TRBJ1-1; weak D call: TRBD1 (6 bases). Trimming removed 5 bases from V and 5 bases from J, with 18 bases in between. CDR1 is LGHDT and CDR2 is YNNKEL in the germline V gene (reference sequence). This CDR3 region has 15 residues. The CDR3 DNA reads as TGTGCCAGCAGCTCCCTCGGGGGGCTTCGGACTGAAGCTTTCTTT. Translating it yields CASSSLGGLRTEAFF.

This clone has just one count. The rearrangement uses TRBV11-2 and TRBJ1-1; D is unclear. The germline V gene has CDR1 SGHAT and CDR2 FQNNGV. V gave up 3 bases and J gave up 6 bases, with 8 bases separating them. The CDR3 is made up of 12 amino acids. The CDR3 sequence: CASSFDMAEAFF. Here the CDR3 DNA reads TGTGCCAGCAGCTTCGACATGGCTGAAGCTTTCTTT.

The rearrangement links TRBV7-2 to TRBJ1-3; no clear D gene. The V gene lost 5 bases and the J gene lost 0 bases, with 11 bases spanning the gap. Per the germline V gene, CDR1 is SGHTA and CDR2 is FQGNSA. The CDR3 runs 15 residues. Here the CDR3 DNA reads TGTGCCAGCAGCCAGGCCCTTGGCTCTGGAAACACCATATATTTT. This gives the protein CASSQALGSGNTIYF.

This clone was seen only once. CDR3 in DNA: TGTGCCAGTACGGCTCGCCGAAGCTCTAACTATGGCTACACCTTC. This gives the protein CASTARRSSNYGYTF. The chain employs TRBV19 and TRBJ1-2; unclear D gene. CDR1 is LNHDA, CDR2 SQIVND, per germline (reference sequence). The CDR3 is 15 amino acids. The germline V and J ends were trimmed by 7 bases and 0 bases, with 15 bases remaining between them.

This chain connects TRBV6-5 to TRBJ1-6; 7 bases fit TRBD1. Germline-derived CDR1 and CDR2 are MNHEY and SVGAGI. This CDR3 is 14 amino acids long. Losses at the gene ends were 7 bases for V and 10 bases for J; bases not matched to a gene: 10. The CDR3 loop reads CASTAWQGGSPLHF. CDR3 nucleotides: TGTGCCAGCACCGCTTGGCAGGGGGGGTCACCCCTCCACTTT.

The CDR3 loop is CASSSSGDYGYTF. DNA of the CDR3: TGTGCCAGCAGTTCAAGCGGAGACTATGGCTACACCTTC. This rearrangement joins TRBV12-3 or TRBV12-4 to TRBJ1-2, with D hard to call. Trimming cost V 4 bases and J 3 bases, with 9 bases left between them. CDR3 length: 13 residues.

This chain joins TRBV23-1 and TRBJ1-1; 11 bases align to TRBD1. TRBV23-1 has ORF status, its function being uncertain. The CDR3 has 15 amino acids. V shed 2 bases and J 4 bases; nucleotides not matched to a gene: 3. CDR3 protein: CASSQAGTGGTEAFF. For the CDR3, the DNA is TGCGCCAGCAGTCAAGCCGGGACAGGGGGCACTGAAGCTTTCTTT.

V and J are TRBV6-5 and TRBJ1-1, with D perhaps TRBD1 (5 bases). CDR3 length: 12 residues. Germline V gene lookup returns CDR1 MNHEY and CDR2 SVGAGI. Trimming removed 4 bases at V and 10 bases at J, with 13 bases between. The CDR3 loop is CASSSQGRGAFF. The CDR3, as DNA: TGTGCCAGCAGTTCGCAGGGACGGGGAGCTTTCTTT.

CDR3 DNA sequence: TGTGCCAGCAGTTCCCCCCCGAGGTCCCGCGACAGAACTAATTACTATGGCTACACCTTC. Amino acids: CASSSPPRSRDRTNYYGYTF. The chain recombines TRBV28 with TRBJ1-2; a weak D match, TRBD1 (5 bases). The CDR3 has 20 residues. Germline V gene lookup returns CDR1 MDHEN and CDR2 SYDVKM. V dropped 4 bases and J dropped 3 bases, with 30 bases sitting between them.

This chain connects TRBV7-6 to TRBJ1-4; a weak D match, TRBD1 (5 bases). The CDR3 has 17 amino acids. V gave up 3 bases and J gave up 2 bases, with 16 bases separating them. CDR1 and CDR2 (germline): SGHVS, FNYEAQ. CDR3 coding DNA: TGTGCCAGCAGCTTCTCAGTTGGGGGTTCGACTAATGAAAAACTGTTTTTT. Protein product: CASSFSVGGSTNEKLFF.

The rearrangement links TRBV6-5 to TRBJ1-1; weak D call: TRBD1 (5 bases). This CDR3 region has 12 residues. Germline loops: CDR1 MNHEY, CDR2 SVGAGI. V was clipped by 8 bases and J by 1 base, with 8 bases between them. In DNA form, the CDR3 reads TGTGCCAGCCCCGGGGGGAACACTGAAGCTTTCTTT. Amino acids: CASPGGNTEAFF.

The rearrangement uses TRBV12-3 or TRBV12-4 and TRBJ1-3, with D unresolved. This CDR3 region has 12 residues. Trimming removed 3 bases at V and 2 bases at J, with 2 bases between. CDR3 protein: CASSFTGNTIYF. The CDR3 coding sequence is TGTGCCAGCAGTTTCACTGGAAACACCATATATTTT.

The genes are TRBV9 and TRBJ1-2; D is ambiguous. Trimming stripped 4 bases from V and 3 bases from J, with 16 bases between. This CDR3 is built from 15 residues. Germline loops: CDR1 SGDLS, CDR2 YYNGEE. CDR3: CASSPPGVWDYGYTF. CDR3 nucleotides: TGTGCCAGCAGCCCCCCCGGGGTATGGGACTATGGCTACACCTTC.

The chain carries TRBV9 and TRBJ2-7; a weak D match, TRBD2 (5 bases). Trimming stripped 0 bases from V and 2 bases from J, with 9 bases between. This CDR3 has 14 residues. Germline CDR1 SGDLS, CDR2 YYNGEE. The DNA of the CDR3 is TGTGCCAGCAGCGTAGGAGGAGCGGCCTACGAGCAGTACTTC. Translating gives CASSVGGAAYEQYF.

The V call is TRBV9, the J call TRBJ2-3; 11 bases match TRBD2. Trimming removed 1 base from V and 2 bases from J; junction bases left unmatched: 3. The length of the CDR3 is 16 residues. Germline V lookup: CDR1 SGDLS, CDR2 YYNGEE. The CDR3 spells CASSVISGGATDTQYF. CDR3 nucleotides: TGTGCCAGCAGCGTAATTAGCGGGGGGGCCACAGATACGCAGTATTTT.

This rearrangement joins TRBV6-1 to TRBJ1-2; D remains ambiguous. V lost 1 base to trimming and J lost 8 bases, with 14 bases between them. Germline loops: CDR1 MNHNS, CDR2 SASEGT. This CDR3 is 14 amino acids long. The DNA of the CDR3 is TGTGCCAGCAGTGAAGTACATGCGGGTCCGGGCTACACCTTC. Protein sequence: CASSEVHAGPGYTF.

The CDR3: CASSANRPATNEKLFF. The DNA for the CDR3 is TGCGCCAGCAGCGCCAACAGACCTGCAACTAATGAAAAACTGTTTTTT. J is TRBJ1-4 and V is TRBV5-1; D gene unclear. This CDR3 is 16 amino acids long. Germline values: CDR1 SGHRS, CDR2 YFSETQ. The V end was cut by 4 bases, the J end by 0 bases, with 13 bases between.

This chain links TRBV7-2 with TRBJ1-5; a weak D match, TRBD1 (5 bases). Germline V gives CDR1 SGHTA, CDR2 FQGNSA. This CDR3 comprises 15 residues. V was trimmed by 3 bases and J by 4 bases, leaving 13 bases between them. The CDR3 sequence is CASSLRQTFNQPQHF. The CDR3 DNA follows: TGTGCCAGCAGCTTGAGACAGACATTTAATCAGCCCCAGCATTTT. Drawing the rest from reference TRBV7-2 and TRBJ1-5, the complete variable domain is GAGVSQSPSNKVTEKGKDVELRCDPISGHTALYWYRQSLGQGLEFLIYFQGNSAPDKSGLPSDRFSAERTGGSVSTLTIQRTQQEDSAVYLCASSLRQTFNQPQHFGDGTRLSIL.

This chain links TRBV24-1 with TRBJ2-5; 7 bases agree with TRBD1. This CDR3 contains 15 residues. CDR1 is KGHDR, CDR2 SFDVKD, per germline. Trimming cost V 3 bases and J 2 bases; bases outside gene matches: 5. The CDR3 sequence is CATSDRDRDQETQYF. The CDR3 DNA reads TGTGCCACCAGTGATCGAGACAGGGATCAAGAGACCCAGTACTTC.

The chain uses TRBV5-1 and TRBJ1-1; no reliable D call. This CDR3 is built from 14 residues. The germline V gene has CDR1 SGHRS and CDR2 YFSETQ. Trimming cost V 0 bases and J 1 base, with 7 bases left between them. The CDR3 bases are TGCGCCAGCAGCTTGGAAGGTAAGAACACTGAAGCTTTCTTT. Protein: CASSLEGKNTEAFF.